This T cell receptor (beta chain) is from a study of vaccination and CD4 T cells after COVID-19. The treatment is: approximately nine-day PBMC culture with coronavirus spike peptide pools or control peptides (ViraFEST assay). Germline V gene lookup returns CDR1 LGHNA and CDR2 YNFKEQ. The CDR3 loop spans 16 amino acids. The germline V and J ends were trimmed by 4 bases and 2 bases, with 15 bases remaining between them. The Oncomine TCR Beta short-read assay sequenced DNA from cultured CD4+ T cells. TCRdb redid the calling of the PCR reads with MiXCR, one entry per CDR3 protein. This repertoire shows some 3,000 distinct CDR3 sequences, over 70% found once; its top ten account for under 30%. Concerning this clonotype itself: Its antigen is not known.

Specimen: CD4+ T cells from blood, cultured in vitro. V and J are TRBV4-2 and TRBJ1-3; tentative D call: TRBD1 (6 bases). The receptor's source is a human donor who had recovered from COVID-19. The CDR3 region has the DNA TGTGCCAGCAGCCCGCTTGGGGGGGGCACTGGAAACACCATATATTTT. Encoded protein: CASSPLGGGTGNTIYF.